The 20 T cell receptor beta chains below come from one sample, sequenced in a study of early T cells in non-severe SARS-CoV-2 infection. One entry per CDR3 protein results from TCRdb running MiXCR on the 5' RACE reads. This sample yields around 58,000 distinct CDR3 sequences, of which about 7.7% are seen a single time; about 11% belongs to the top ten. The starting material was whole blood, obtained at baseline. These receptor sequences come from an adult who was a healthcare worker with PCR-confirmed SARS-CoV-2 infection or an uninfected control (not recorded which).

This clonotype was observed a handful of times. The chain joins TRBV11-2 to TRBJ2-1, with 12 bases matching TRBD2. This CDR3 has 16 residues. Germline lookup yields CDR1 SGHAT and CDR2 FQNNGV. Trimming removed 6 bases from V and 3 bases from J; junction bases left unmatched: 6. CDR3 nucleotide sequence: TGTGCCAGCAGACCACCGGGACTAGCGGGCTACAATGAGCAGTTCTTC. It encodes CASRPPGLAGYNEQFF.

This clonotype was observed many times. The V call is TRBV7-2, the J call TRBJ2-7, with unresolved D. Germline lookup yields CDR1 SGHTA and CDR2 FQGNSA. The length of the CDR3 is 14 residues. V was clipped by 7 bases and J by 0 bases, with 13 bases between them. CDR3 in DNA: TGTGCCAGCACTCCCGACTGGGCCTCCTACGAGCAGTACTTC. Translation gives CASTPDWASYEQYF.

V usage is TRBV19 and J usage is TRBJ2-1, with TRBD2 matching over 7 bases. Germline loops: CDR1 LNHDA, CDR2 SQIVND (reference sequence). The V and J ends lost 5 bases and 6 bases, in that order; junction bases with no gene match: 7. CDR3 length equals 14 residues. CDR3 in amino acids: CASSYTSAGNEQFF. The CDR3 coding sequence is TGTGCCAGTAGTTACACTAGCGCAGGCAATGAGCAGTTCTTC.

This chain links TRBV7-2 with TRBJ2-1; 10 bases align to TRBD2. V was pared by 6 bases and J by 5 bases, with 4 bases of the junction left unmatched. Germline V gene sequence: CDR1 SGHTA, CDR2 FQGNSA. The CDR3 covers 14 residues. The CDR3 loop is CASRLAGADNEQFF. The DNA for the CDR3 is TGTGCCAGCAGGCTAGCGGGAGCGGACAATGAGCAGTTCTTC.

The chain carries TRBV6-2 or TRBV6-3 and TRBJ2-2; D is ambiguous. The V and J ends lost 5 bases and 1 base respectively, with 8 bases between them. The germline V gene encodes CDR1 MNHEY and CDR2 SVGEGT. CDR3 length: 14 amino acids. The CDR3 is CASSPTMNTGELFF. CDR3 nucleotide sequence: TGTGCCAGCAGTCCCACAATGAACACCGGGGAGCTGTTTTTT.

Only a few counts were recorded for this clonotype. V and J are TRBV29-1 and TRBJ2-1; D gene ambiguous. Trimming took off 0 bases at V and 0 bases at J, with 9 bases between the two ends. In germline, CDR1 is SQVTM, CDR2 ANQGSEA. The CDR3 has 15 residues. The CDR3 sequence is CSVEDLGSSYNEQFF. The CDR3 DNA follows: TGCAGCGTTGAAGATCTCGGAAGCTCCTACAATGAGCAGTTCTTC.

The V gene is TRBV3-1, the J gene TRBJ2-5; D gene uncertain. Germline lookup yields CDR1 LGHDT and CDR2 YNNKEL (reference sequence). The V end lost 0 bases, the J end lost 6 bases, and 5 bases lay between the germline ends. There are 12 residues in the CDR3. CDR3 sequence reads: CASSQEEKTQYF. The CDR3 DNA sequence: TGTGCCAGCAGCCAAGAGGAGAAGACCCAGTACTTC.

This clonotype came up many times. The chain combines TRBV28 with TRBJ2-5, with D perhaps TRBD1 or TRBD2 (5 bases each). CDR3 length equals 18 residues. V was clipped by 2 bases and J by 5 bases, with 24 bases between them. The germline gives CDR1 MDHEN, CDR2 SYDVKM. Here the CDR3 DNA reads TGTGCCAGCAGTTTACGGGCAGGGAAAGGGGACCGGGTGGAGACCCAGTACTTC. Its translation: CASSLRAGKGDRVETQYF. Full variable domain (rest looked up from reference TRBV28 and TRBJ2-5): DVKVTQSSRYLVKRTGEKVFLECVQDMDHENMFWYRQDPGLGLRLIYFSYDVKMKEKGDIPEGYSVSREKKERFSLILESASTNQTSMYLCASSLRAGKGDRVETQYFGPGTRLLVL.

This clonotype appeared a few times. V gene TRBV11-2 combines with J gene TRBJ2-5; D remains ambiguous. V was cut by 5 bases and J by 0 bases, with 19 bases left in between. There are 17 residues in the CDR3. The germline CDR1 and CDR2 sequences are SGHAT and FQNNGV. CDR3: CASSLSGERLYQETQYF. The DNA of the CDR3 is TGTGCCAGCAGCCTCTCTGGGGAAAGGCTGTACCAAGAGACCCAGTACTTC.

This clonotype was picked up many times. The chain combines TRBV5-1 with TRBJ2-5; D is unclear. The ends were cut back, 6 bases at V and 1 base at J, with 10 bases in the middle. The germline gives CDR1 SGHRS, CDR2 YFSETQ. This CDR3 spans 13 amino acids. CDR3 in DNA: TGCGCCAGCACCCTCGAATTCCAAGAGACCCAGTACTTC. Translating gives CASTLEFQETQYF.

This clonotype appeared many times. This chain links TRBV20-1 with TRBJ2-7, with 16 bases identical to TRBD2. Germline-derived CDR1 and CDR2 are DFQATT and SNEGSKA (reference sequence). V lost 1 base, J lost 7 bases, and 7 bases stayed unmatched. CDR3 length: 16 amino acids. The CDR3 here is CSARAGTSGRAWEQYF. For the CDR3, the DNA is TGCAGTGCTAGAGCCGGGACTAGCGGGAGGGCCTGGGAGCAGTACTTC.

V and J are TRBV2 and TRBJ2-7, with 13 positions matching TRBD2. V shed 5 bases and J 13 bases; nucleotides not matched to a gene: 8. This CDR3 contains 13 residues. CDR1 and CDR2 (germline): SNHLY, FYNNEI. The CDR3 region is CASSSGLAGLTYF. CDR3 DNA sequence: TGTGCCAGCAGTTCGGGACTAGCGGGGTTGACTTACTTC.

This clonotype showed up many times. As DNA, the CDR3 is TGTGCCTGGAGTGTAACGGGCGATTCACCCCTCCACTTT. Translation gives CAWSVTGDSPLHF. The chain recombines TRBV30 with TRBJ1-6; D call uncertain. The V and J ends lost 0 bases and 8 bases respectively, with 8 bases between them. CDR3 length equals 13 residues. Germline V lookup: CDR1 GTSNPN, CDR2 SVGIG (reference sequence).

The chain recombines TRBV9 with TRBJ2-5, with TRBD2 matching over 8 bases. CDR1 is SGDLS, CDR2 YYNGEE, per germline. Unmatched junction bases numbered 6, after V lost 0 bases and J lost 2 bases. This CDR3 spans 16 amino acids. This CDR3 is CASSVALAGKQETQYF. The CDR3 DNA sequence: TGTGCCAGCAGCGTAGCCCTAGCGGGCAAACAAGAGACCCAGTACTTC. The variable domain in full, completed from reference TRBV9 and TRBJ2-5, reads DSGVTQTPKHLITATGQRVTLRCSPRSGDLSVYWYQQSLDQGLQFLIQYYNGEERAKGNILERFSAQQFPDLHSELNLSSLELGDSALYFCASSVALAGKQETQYFGPGTRLLVL.

The rearrangement joins TRBV19 to TRBJ1-5; D is unclear. Trimming stripped 3 bases from V and 3 bases from J, with 9 bases between. The CDR3 is 14 residues long. The germline V gene has CDR1 LNHDA and CDR2 SQIVND (reference sequence). The DNA of the CDR3 is TGTGCCAGTAGTATCGTTCTGTCCAATCAGCCCCAGCATTTT. This translates into CASSIVLSNQPQHF.

The V and J genes are TRBV6-2 or TRBV6-3 and TRBJ2-7; D ambiguous. Germline lookup yields CDR1 MNHEY and CDR2 SVGEGT. The CDR3 has 15 amino acids. The germline V and J ends were trimmed by 0 bases and 0 bases, with 9 bases remaining between them. CDR3 protein: CASSYSGGSSYEQYF. In DNA, the CDR3 is TGTGCCAGCAGTTACTCTGGCGGATCCTCCTACGAGCAGTACTTC.

In its sample, this clonotype was seen a few times. The CDR3: CASSLKGINQPQHF. CDR3 in DNA: TGTGCCAGCAGTTTGAAGGGAATTAATCAGCCCCAGCATTTT. This chain joins TRBV12-3 or TRBV12-4 and TRBJ1-5, with D unclear. V lost 3 bases, J lost 4 bases, and 10 bases lay in between. The CDR3 runs to 14 residues.

This clonotype was observed a handful of times. The chain is built from TRBV6-5 and TRBJ2-7; 13 positions agree with TRBD2. The junction had 12 bases not matched to a gene; V was cut back by 6 bases and J by 4 bases. Germline V CDR1 and CDR2: MNHEY, SVGAGI. CDR3 size: 17 residues. Written as DNA, the CDR3 is TGTGCCAGCAGCCCCAGGACTAGCGGGAGAGTTCGGTACGAGCAGTACTTC. It specifies CASSPRTSGRVRYEQYF.

This clonotype was seen a few times. The V call is TRBV30, the J call TRBJ1-2; the D is unclear. Germline loops: CDR1 GTSNPN, CDR2 SVGIG (reference sequence). Trimming removed 2 bases from V and 8 bases from J, with 9 bases in between. There are 11 residues in the CDR3. The CDR3 coding sequence is TGTGCCTGGAGTCGGCTGAAGGGCTACACCTTC. This translates into CAWSRLKGYTF.

This clonotype was seen many times. This chain uses TRBV6-4 with TRBJ2-3, with 9 bases identical to TRBD2. Germline V lookup: CDR1 MRHNA, CDR2 SNTAGT. The CDR3 covers 16 residues. The junction had 7 bases not matched to a gene; V was cut back by 2 bases and J by 4 bases. Here the CDR3 reads CASSDQSAGGPDTQYF. The CDR3, as DNA: TGTGCCAGCAGTGACCAATCGGCGGGAGGGCCAGATACGCAGTATTTT.